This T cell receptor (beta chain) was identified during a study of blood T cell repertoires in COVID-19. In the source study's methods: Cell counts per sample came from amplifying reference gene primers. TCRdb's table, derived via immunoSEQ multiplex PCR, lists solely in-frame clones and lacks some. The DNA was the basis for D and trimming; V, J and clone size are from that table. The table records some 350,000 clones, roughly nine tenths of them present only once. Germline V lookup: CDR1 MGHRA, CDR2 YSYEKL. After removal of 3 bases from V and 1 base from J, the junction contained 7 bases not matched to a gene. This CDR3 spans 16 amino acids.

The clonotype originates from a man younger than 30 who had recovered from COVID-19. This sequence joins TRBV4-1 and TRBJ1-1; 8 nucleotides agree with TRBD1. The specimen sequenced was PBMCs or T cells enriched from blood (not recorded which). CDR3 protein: CASSQDPGQANTEAFF. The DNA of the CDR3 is TGCGCCAGCAGCCAGGACCCGGGACAGGCGAACACTGAAGCTTTCTTT.